Included here is one T cell receptor (beta chain) sequence, with context. Its antigen is currently not known. Base qualities are not at hand, and no much larger clone is one base apart. Inclusive of the bounding cysteine and phenylalanine, the CDR3 is 15 residues long. Left in the record is the CDR3 DNA by itself, 45 bases read in frame from the first base. Via the germline V gene, CDR1 is SGHDT and CDR2 YYEEEE. Here V drops 0 bases and J drops 5 bases, and the junction holds 5 bases not matched to any gene. Libraries were prepared through the immunoSEQ multiplex PCR assay. RNA was extracted from all samples and reverse transcribed into cDNA, which served as template for TCR sequencing. First-strand cDNA was synthesized using SuperScript III with a 2:1 mix of oligo-dT and random hexamers. A synthetic immune receptor repertoire was used to measure amplification bias, and any remaining bias was corrected computationally. The authors' analysis ran thus. Raw reads were preprocessed to remove errors, and CDR3 was defined according to IMGT conventions as the region from the conserved cysteine to phenylalanine. Clonality was calculated as 1 minus Shannon entropy normalized by log2 of the number of productive unique TCRs. Whether each scalp clone was CD4 or CD8 was inferred by checking scalp TCRbeta sequences against the CD4 and CD8 repertoires from sorted blood. What TCRdb holds here is the immuneACCESS table cut down to in-frame rearrangements. Part of the clones is not present; checked against another copy, under half of the missing clones reflect an unresolved V gene, and the others are unexplained. V and J calls and clone size are those listed in that table; D and trimming were worked out from the DNA. Present in this sample are fewer than 200,000 clones, roughly 61% of which were seen just once. The ten largest account for approximately 12% of the sample.

The sample is drawn from a study of CD8+ T cells in alopecia areata (dated by TCRdb to the late 2010s). In terms of the full investigation: The treated patients, all with moderate-to-severe alopecia areata, were enrolled in an open-label pilot trial of oral tofacitinib given at 5 to 10 mg twice daily. Tofacitinib was administered for 6 to 18 months, and 6 months of follow-up off drug were then conducted to assess delayed response and recurrence. Tofacitinib-treated patients had biopsies at baseline and at 4 and 24 weeks of treatment, with a later scalp biopsy in several patients. TCRbeta CDR3 regions were amplified by immunoSEQ multiplex PCR with 35 Vbeta forward and 13 Jbeta reverse primers. RNA was obtained with the PAXgene miRNA kit for fixed scalp, the miRNeasy kit for PBMCs, and the RNeasy kit for mouse skin. Disease severity in treated patients was measured with the SALT score, which quantifies the percentage of affected scalp surface area. On the human side, TCRbeta sequencing was run on scalp tissue and on sorted CD4+ and CD8+ peripheral blood T cells from healthy controls and from alopecia areata patients with either patchy or totalis/universalis disease. Clonality in the scalp was compared among normal scalp (n=4), patchy alopecia areata scalp (n=8), and alopecia totalis/universalis scalp (n=8). The study used high-throughput TCRbeta sequencing to examine T cell clonal expansion in alopecia areata, in both the C3H/HeJ mouse model and human patients.

The paper as a whole reports these results and caveats: During tofacitinib treatment, many expanded lesional clones stuck around in both scalp and blood, and this persistence may partly explain why relapse happens after treatment is stopped. Higher clonality and more expanded CD8+ clones were observed in lesional scalp than in normal scalp, particularly in alopecia totalis/universalis, a finding suggestive of antigenic drive. Scalp TCR repertoire analysis is complicated because resident alphabeta T cells in normal human skin are also sequenced, whereas mouse skin is dominated by gammadelta T cells. Tofacitinib significantly decreased scalp clonality and the number of expanded CD8+ clones among the top 100 scalp clones. TCR sequences shared between patients were less clear than in mice, possibly partly because of HLA diversity in the patient population. Because the treated cohort was small and had just a single nonresponder, larger studies are needed to establish links between baseline CD8+ expansion and response.

The meaning of the sample's time point label: 20 to 30 weeks on oral tofacitinib. Explained via the paper, the treatment or condition label denotes: oral pan-JAK inhibitor, 5-10 mg twice daily. Peripheral blood and lesional scalp punch biopsies were obtained from patients with alopecia areata. PBMCs were isolated by density centrifugation and stained for CD3, CD4 and CD8, and CD4+ and CD8+ T cells were sorted on a FACSAria. This receptor was identified in a human donor with alopecia areata. The chain uses TRBV5-6 and TRBJ2-7, and 10 bases in between align with TRBD2. Sequencing was performed on CD8+ T cells sorted from blood, taken at week 24, from a patient treated with tofacitinib. For the CDR3, the sequence is CASSLVAGGVNEQYF. The nucleotide sequence reads as follows: TGTGCCAGCAGCTTGGTAGCGGGGGGTGTCAACGAGCAGTACTTC.